These 4 T cell receptor beta chains came from one sample sequenced in a study of T cell repertoires in cytomegalovirus infection. TCRdb analysed the reads with MiXCR anew, one entry per CDR3 protein. The sample shows roughly 920,000 distinct CDR3 sequences, 25% to 40% of them seen only once. No antigen has been identified for these receptors. Sequences were derived from cultured CD8+ T cells from PBMCs, sampled from culture after CMV antigen stimulation. The receptors were gathered from a human donor in good health (CMV status not recorded). Some clones in this sample may be carry-over from other donors' samples.

This chain links TRBV20-1 with TRBJ1-1, with 8 bases fitting TRBD1. CDR1 DFQATT and CDR2 SNEGSKA come from the germline V gene (reference sequence). V lost 3 bases and J lost 8; bases outside the gene matches: 11. This CDR3 has 14 residues. The CDR3 DNA is TGCAGTGCTAGCCCTTGGACAGGGAATGGCGAAGCTTTCTTT. Protein sequence: CSASPWTGNGEAFF.

This clonotype showed up just a few times. The chain is built from TRBV9 and TRBJ2-3; D might be TRBD1 (5 bases). The CDR3 is 16 amino acids. Between the trimmed V and J ends, which lost 3 bases and 0 bases, there was a span of 14 bases. Per the germline V gene, CDR1 is SGDLS and CDR2 is YYNGEE. The CDR3 coding sequence is TGTGCCAGCAGCGAAGCACCGACAGAGAGCACAGATACGCAGTATTTT. Encoded protein: CASSEAPTESTDTQYF.

This clonotype came up a few times. V usage is TRBV28 and J usage is TRBJ1-6; weak D call: TRBD1 (6 bases). The V end lost 4 bases, the J end lost 7 bases, and 23 bases lay between the germline ends. Looked up from germline, CDR1 is MDHEN and CDR2 is SYDVKM. The CDR3 consists of 18 residues. CDR3 in DNA: TGTGCCAGCAGTTCTTATGGGGCCCAGGGGCCGGAGAATTCACCCCTCCACTTT. It specifies CASSSYGAQGPENSPLHF. Drawing the rest from reference TRBV28 and TRBJ1-6, the complete variable domain is DVKVTQSSRYLVKRTGEKVFLECVQDMDHENMFWYRQDPGLGLRLIYFSYDVKMKEKGDIPEGYSVSREKKERFSLILESASTNQTSMYLCASSSYGAQGPENSPLHFGNGTRLTVT.

This clonotype has a count of ten or more. This chain uses TRBV28 with TRBJ2-1; a possible D gene is TRBD1 (6 bases). This CDR3 is 16 amino acids long. With 7 bases removed from V and 0 bases from J, the gap between germline ends came to 16 bases. In germline, CDR1 is MDHEN, CDR2 SYDVKM. The CDR3 bases are TGTGCCAGCACCCCCGGGTTGACAGGCTCCTACAATGAGCAGTTCTTC. Translation: CASTPGLTGSYNEQFF.